This TCR beta chain was found in a study of blood T cells in healthy people across ages. A remark on this clonotype: Its matching antigen is unknown.

Study-level points and caveats: Strongly correlated with naive T cell percentage was TCR beta diversity.

Combining a sample-barcoded 5' primer with a J-beta primer mix, a second PCR ran for about 7 to 12 cycles. MiXCR was run by TCRdb on the 5' RACE reads, yielding one entry per CDR3 protein. The table has some 1.5 million distinct CDR3 sequences, 28% seen once. The sequence was collected from a woman aged 25 to 39 in good health. Sequencing was performed on blood.

CDR3: CASSLRQGENTEAFF. The DNA of the CDR3 is TGTGCCAGCTCACTACGACAGGGAGAGAACACTGAAGCTTTCTTT. The J gene is TRBJ1-1, the V gene TRBV18, with 7 bases matching TRBD1. Germline V lookup: CDR1 KGHSH, CDR2 LQKENI. Losses at the gene ends were 4 bases for V and 1 base for J; bases not matched to a gene: 6. This CDR3 is built from 15 residues.